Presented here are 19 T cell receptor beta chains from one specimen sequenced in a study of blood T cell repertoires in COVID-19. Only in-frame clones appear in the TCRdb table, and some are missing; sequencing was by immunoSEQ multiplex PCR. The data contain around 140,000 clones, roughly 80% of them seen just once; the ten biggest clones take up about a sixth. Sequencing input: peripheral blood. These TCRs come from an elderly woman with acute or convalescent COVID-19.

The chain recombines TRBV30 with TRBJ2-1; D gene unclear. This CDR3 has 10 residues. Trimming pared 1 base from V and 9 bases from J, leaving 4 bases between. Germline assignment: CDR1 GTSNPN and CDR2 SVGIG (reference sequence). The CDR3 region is CAWSGSEQFF. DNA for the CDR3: TGTGCCTGGAGTGGCAGTGAGCAGTTCTTC.

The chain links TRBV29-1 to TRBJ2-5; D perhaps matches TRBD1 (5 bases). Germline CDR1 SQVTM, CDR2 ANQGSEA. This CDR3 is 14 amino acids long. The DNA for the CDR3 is TGCAGTGCCTGCCCCAGGGCGCACCAAGAGACCCAGTACTTC. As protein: CSACPRAHQETQYF.

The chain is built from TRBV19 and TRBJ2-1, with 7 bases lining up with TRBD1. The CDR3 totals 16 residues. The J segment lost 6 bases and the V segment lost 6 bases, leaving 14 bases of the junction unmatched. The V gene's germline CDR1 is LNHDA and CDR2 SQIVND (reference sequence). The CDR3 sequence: CASRQRGQKGGNEQFF. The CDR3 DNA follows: TGTGCCAGTAGACAACGGGGACAGAAGGGTGGCAATGAGCAGTTCTTC.

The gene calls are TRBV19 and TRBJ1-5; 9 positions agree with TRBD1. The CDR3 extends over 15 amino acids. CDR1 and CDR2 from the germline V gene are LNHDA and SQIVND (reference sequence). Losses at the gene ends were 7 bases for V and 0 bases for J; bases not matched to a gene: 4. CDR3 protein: CASTKQGASNQPQHF. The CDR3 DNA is TGTGCCAGTACCAAACAGGGGGCTAGCAATCAGCCCCAGCATTTT.

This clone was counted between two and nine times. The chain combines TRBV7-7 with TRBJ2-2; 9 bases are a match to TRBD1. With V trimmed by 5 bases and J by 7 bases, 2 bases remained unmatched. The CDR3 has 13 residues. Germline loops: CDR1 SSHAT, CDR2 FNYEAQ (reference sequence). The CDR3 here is CASSNRGHGELFF. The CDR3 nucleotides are TGTGCCAGCAGCAACAGGGGGCACGGGGAGCTGTTTTTT.

Here the CDR3 reads CASSLEGLAGSYEQYF. CDR3 nucleotide sequence: TGTGCCAGCAGCTTAGAGGGACTAGCGGGTTCCTACGAGCAGTACTTC. The chain has TRBV7-8 and TRBJ2-7; 12 bases line up with TRBD2. Germline loops: CDR1 SGHVS, CDR2 FQNEAQ. The CDR3 consists of 16 residues. Trimming at V came to 1 base and at J to 1 base, leaving 2 bases not matched to a gene.

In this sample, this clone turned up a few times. The CDR3 nucleotides are TGTGCCAGCAGCCCCCGGACTAGCGGGAGGGGGGAGCAGTACTTC. The encoded protein is CASSPRTSGRGEQYF. This chain joins TRBV5-6 and TRBJ2-7, with TRBD2 matching 15 bases. The CDR3 has 15 amino acids. Germline assignment: CDR1 SGHDT and CDR2 YYEEEE. After removal of 4 bases from V and 7 bases from J, the junction contained 6 bases not matched to a gene.

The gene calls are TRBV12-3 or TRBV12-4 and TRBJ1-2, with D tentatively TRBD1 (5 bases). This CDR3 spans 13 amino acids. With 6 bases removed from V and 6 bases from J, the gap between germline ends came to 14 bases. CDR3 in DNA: TGTGCCAGCAGCTTACAGGTTCGTCATGGCTACACCTTC. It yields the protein CASSLQVRHGYTF.

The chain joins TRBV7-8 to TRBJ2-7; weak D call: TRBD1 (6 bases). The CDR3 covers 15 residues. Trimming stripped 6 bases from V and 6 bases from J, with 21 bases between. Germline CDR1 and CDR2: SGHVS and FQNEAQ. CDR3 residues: CASRRSGAALTEQYF. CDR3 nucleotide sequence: TGTGCCAGCAGAAGATCAGGGGCCGCCCTGACCGAGCAGTACTTC.

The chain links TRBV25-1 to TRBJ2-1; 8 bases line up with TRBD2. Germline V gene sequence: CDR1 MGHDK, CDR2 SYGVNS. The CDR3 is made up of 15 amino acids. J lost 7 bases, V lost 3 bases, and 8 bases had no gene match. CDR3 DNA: TGTGCCAGCAGTGACCCGGGGGGGCCTCGGAATGAGCAGTTCTTC. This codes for CASSDPGGPRNEQFF. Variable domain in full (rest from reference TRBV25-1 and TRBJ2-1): EADIYQTPRYLVIGTGKKITLECSQTMGHDKMYWYQQDPGMELHLIHYSYGVNSTEKGDLSSESTVSRIRTEHFPLTLESARPSHTSQYLCASSDPGGPRNEQFFGPGTRLTVL.

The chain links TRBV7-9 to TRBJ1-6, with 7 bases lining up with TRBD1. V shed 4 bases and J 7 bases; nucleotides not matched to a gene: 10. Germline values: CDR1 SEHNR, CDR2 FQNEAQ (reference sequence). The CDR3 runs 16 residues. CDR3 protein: CASSSGKGARNSPLHF. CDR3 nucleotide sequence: TGTGCCAGCAGCTCCGGGAAGGGGGCTCGGAATTCACCCCTCCACTTT. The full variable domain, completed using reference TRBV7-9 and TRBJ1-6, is DTGVSQNPRHKITKRGQNVTFRCDPISEHNRLYWYRQTLGQGPEFLTYFQNEAQLEKSRLLSDRFSAERPKGSFSTLEIQRTEQGDSAMYLCASSSGKGARNSPLHFGNGTRLTVT.

CDR3 protein: CATSRDRGFEKLFF. CDR3 DNA sequence: TGTGCCACCAGCAGAGATAGGGGGTTTGAAAAACTGTTTTTT. This sequence joins TRBV15 and TRBJ1-4; D might be TRBD1 (6 bases). Between the trimmed V and J ends, which lost 0 bases and 7 bases, there was a span of 9 bases. There are 14 residues in the CDR3. The germline V gene encodes CDR1 LNHNV and CDR2 YYDKDF (reference sequence).

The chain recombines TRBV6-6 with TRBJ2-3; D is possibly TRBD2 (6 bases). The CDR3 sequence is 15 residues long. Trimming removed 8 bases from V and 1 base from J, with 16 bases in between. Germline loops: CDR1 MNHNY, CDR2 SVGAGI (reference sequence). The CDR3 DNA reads TGTGCCAGCCGGGGGACGGAGGACCGCACAGATACGCAGTATTTT. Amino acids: CASRGTEDRTDTQYF.

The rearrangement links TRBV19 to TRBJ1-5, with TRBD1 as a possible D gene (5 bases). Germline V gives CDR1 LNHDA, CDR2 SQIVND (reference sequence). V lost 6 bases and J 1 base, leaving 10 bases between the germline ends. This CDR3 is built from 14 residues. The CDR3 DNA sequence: TGTGCCAGTAGGTCTACAGGAAGCAATCAGCCCCAGCATTTT. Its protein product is CASRSTGSNQPQHF.

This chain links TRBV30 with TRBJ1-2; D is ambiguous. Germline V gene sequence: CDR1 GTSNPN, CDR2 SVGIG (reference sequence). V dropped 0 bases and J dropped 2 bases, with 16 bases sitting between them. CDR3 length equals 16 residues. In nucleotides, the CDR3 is TGTGCCTGGAGTGTACCGGGAGGCCACCCAAACTATGGCTACACCTTC. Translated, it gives CAWSVPGGHPNYGYTF.

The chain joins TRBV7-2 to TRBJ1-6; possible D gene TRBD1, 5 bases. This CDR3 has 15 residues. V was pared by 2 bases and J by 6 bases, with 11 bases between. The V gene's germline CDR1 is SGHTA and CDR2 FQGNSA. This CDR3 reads CASSLQGRGNSPLHF. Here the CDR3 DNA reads TGTGCCAGCAGCTTACAGGGTCGAGGTAATTCACCCCTCCACTTT. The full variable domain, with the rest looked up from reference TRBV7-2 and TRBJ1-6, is GAGVSQSPSNKVTEKGKDVELRCDPISGHTALYWYRQSLGQGLEFLIYFQGNSAPDKSGLPSDRFSAERTGGSVSTLTIQRTQQEDSAVYLCASSLQGRGNSPLHFGNGTRLTVT.

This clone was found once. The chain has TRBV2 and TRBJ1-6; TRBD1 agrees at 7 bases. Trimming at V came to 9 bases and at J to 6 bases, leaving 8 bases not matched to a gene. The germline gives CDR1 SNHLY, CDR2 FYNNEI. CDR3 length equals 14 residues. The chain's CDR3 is CARTGVFGNSPLHF. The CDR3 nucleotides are TGTGCCAGAACAGGGGTTTTTGGTAATTCACCCCTCCACTTT.

The DNA of the CDR3 is TGTGCTAGTGGTTTAGCTATGAACACTGAAGCTTTCTTT. This codes for CASGLAMNTEAFF. This chain connects TRBV12-5 to TRBJ1-1; D call uncertain. Germline V gene data show CDR1 as LGHNT and CDR2 as FRNRAP. Between the trimmed V and J ends, which lost 3 bases and 0 bases, there was a span of 5 bases. The CDR3 contains 13 residues.

The CDR3 coding sequence is TGCGCCAGCAGCTTGAGGGTGGGAGATTCCTACGAGCAGTACTTC. As protein: CASSLRVGDSYEQYF. The rearrangement uses TRBV5-1 and TRBJ2-7; TRBD2 might be the D (5 bases). There are 15 residues in the CDR3. The V gene's germline CDR1 is SGHRS and CDR2 YFSETQ. V gave up 1 base and J gave up 1 base, with 12 bases separating them.